The 32 T cell receptor beta chains listed next were all sequenced from one sample in a study of spatial heterogeneity in lung cancer. TCRdb independently ran MiXCR on the 5' RACE reads; one entry per CDR3 protein. The sample lists 2,500 to 3,500 distinct CDR3 sequences, around 50% occurring once. This sample's time point: blood at routine non-recurrence follow-up after resection. Here the sequenced sample was PBMCs, taken at follow-up. These receptors all stem from a male donor with early-stage non-small cell lung cancer.

Note on this clonotype: The library was designed around alpha chains, so this beta chain is a stray read whose abundance carries little weight. The rearrangement joins TRBV7-2 to TRBJ1-1; D gene uncertain. This CDR3 is built from 14 residues. Germline V gene data show CDR1 as SGHTA and CDR2 as FQGNSA. V was clipped by 2 bases and J by 4 bases, with 11 bases between them. CDR3 coding DNA: TGTGCCAGCAGCTTAAGCCGTACAGCCACTGAAGCTTTCTTT. This gives the protein CASSLSRTATEAFF.

Comments on this clonotype: This beta chain is a stray sequence in a library constructed for alpha chains; its clone size is not meaningful. The chain links TRBV7-2 to TRBJ1-5; 7 nucleotides agree with TRBD1. Germline CDR1 and CDR2: SGHTA and FQGNSA. Germline trimming cut 6 bases from V and 7 bases from J; bases unmatched to any gene: 6. The CDR3 consists of 13 residues. CDR3 protein: CASSYRGGQPQHF. The CDR3 DNA reads as TGTGCCAGCAGTTACAGGGGAGGCCAGCCCCAGCATTTT.

This clonotype was observed a single time. Found in a library prepared for alpha chains, this beta chain is an off-target read, and its abundance has little meaning. This sequence joins TRBV10-3 and TRBJ2-3; D may be TRBD1 (5 bases). Trimming shortened V by 2 bases and J by 4 bases, and 16 bases separated the two germline ends. Germline V gene lookup returns CDR1 ENHRY and CDR2 SYGVKD. This CDR3 is 16 amino acids long. The chain's CDR3 is CAISENRRTRPDTQYF. In DNA form, the CDR3 reads TGTGCCATCAGTGAGAACCGTCGGACAAGACCAGATACGCAGTATTTT.

About this clonotype itself: Since it is a stray read in a library aimed at alpha chains, this beta chain has a size that is not meaningful. This chain connects TRBV5-1 to TRBJ2-2, with a weak D call TRBD1 (6 bases). Per germline, CDR1 SGHRS and CDR2 YFSETQ. The CDR3 contains 17 residues. Deletions cut 2 bases from V and 3 bases from J, with 17 bases between. CDR3 loop: CASSFPEGKGDTGELFF. The CDR3 coding sequence is TGCGCCAGCAGCTTTCCGGAAGGAAAGGGGGACACCGGGGAGCTGTTTTTT.

On this clonotype itself: This beta chain is a stray sequence in a library constructed for alpha chains; its clone size is not meaningful. The chain carries TRBV20-1 and TRBJ2-3; the D is unclear. Trimming took 0 bases from V and 6 from J, leaving 13 bases between them. There are 14 residues in the CDR3. Germline values: CDR1 DFQATT, CDR2 SNEGSKA (reference sequence). CDR3 DNA: TGCAGTGCTAGAGACGGACCCTACTCGGATACGCAGTATTTT. Its protein is CSARDGPYSDTQYF.

With regard to this clonotype: In a library made to pick up alpha chains, this beta chain is a stray read with a size that means little. The chain links TRBV18 to TRBJ1-2; 11 bases line up with TRBD1. The germline V gene encodes CDR1 KGHSH and CDR2 LQKENI. This CDR3 spans 17 amino acids. V shed 2 bases, J shed 2 bases, and the junction held 7 bases outside the gene matches. The CDR3 nucleotides are TGTGCCAGCTCACCATCCGGGACAGGGGGACGCAACTATGGCTACACCTTC. It specifies CASSPSGTGGRNYGYTF. Full variable domain (rest looked up from reference TRBV18 and TRBJ1-2): NAGVMQNPRHLVRRRGQEARLRCSPMKGHSHVYWYRQLPEEGLKFMVYLQKENIIDESGMPKERFSAEFPKEGPSILRIQQVVRGDSAAYFCASSPSGTGGRNYGYTFGSGTRLTVV.

As regards this clonotype: Since the library was made to target alpha chains, this beta chain is a stray read and its abundance is not meaningful. V gene TRBV4-3 combines with J gene TRBJ2-3, with no clear D. With 1 base removed from V and 5 bases from J, the gap between germline ends came to 7 bases. The CDR3 runs to 13 residues. Per the germline V gene, CDR1 is LGHNA and CDR2 is YSLEER. The CDR3 loop reads CASSQGVGDTQYF. CDR3 sequence (DNA): TGCGCCAGCAGCCAAGGGGTAGGAGATACGCAGTATTTT.

Comment on this clonotype: For a library built for alpha chains, this beta chain is a stray read; little rests on its size. J is TRBJ2-1 and V is TRBV7-2; D perhaps matches TRBD2 (7 bases). Germline CDR1 reads SGHTA; CDR2 reads FQGNSA. There are 13 residues in the CDR3. V was trimmed by 2 bases and J by 14 bases, leaving 16 bases between them. CDR3 coding DNA: TGTGCCAGCAGCTTAAGGGGGGGCTATATGGAGTTCTTC. Protein: CASSLRGGYMEFF.

As concerns this clonotype: This beta chain is an off-target read within a library intended for alpha chains, so its frequency means little. The J gene is TRBJ2-1, the V gene TRBV10-2; D is undetermined. V was shortened by 4 bases and J by 5 bases, with 9 bases between the two germline ends. The CDR3 is made up of 13 amino acids. Germline lookup yields CDR1 WSHSY and CDR2 SAAADI. The CDR3 bases are TGCGCCAGCAGTGTCAGGATCCACAATGAGCAGTTCTTC. Its translation: CASSVRIHNEQFF.

Worth noting for this clonotype: For a library built for alpha chains, this beta chain is a stray read; little rests on its size. The rearrangement joins TRBV28 to TRBJ2-7; D is uncertain. The V and J ends lost 1 base and 11 bases respectively, with 12 bases between them. Germline CDR1 reads MDHEN; CDR2 reads SYDVKM. The CDR3 extends over 12 amino acids. The CDR3 DNA reads TGTGCCAGCAGTTTATCAGCGACAAATAAGTACTTC. Its protein is CASSLSATNKYF.

Points on this clonotype: This beta chain slipped into a library made for alpha chains as a stray read, so its size is not meaningful. V and J are TRBV18 and TRBJ2-7; D is unresolved. Germline lookup yields CDR1 KGHSH and CDR2 LQKENI. Trimming shortened V by 3 bases and J by 1 base, and 10 bases separated the two germline ends. This CDR3 region has 14 residues. The CDR3 region is CASSPETESYEQYF. As DNA, the CDR3 is TGTGCCAGCTCACCCGAGACGGAGTCCTACGAGCAGTACTTC.

In regard to this clonotype: This beta chain came through as a stray read in a library set up for alpha chains, and its size says little. The V call is TRBV4-2, the J call TRBJ1-1; D gene unclear. In germline, CDR1 is LGHNA, CDR2 YNFKEQ. Trimming took 0 bases from V and 11 from J, leaving 13 bases between them. The CDR3 runs to 13 residues. The CDR3 loop reads CASSQDPGAGAFF. Written as DNA, the CDR3 is TGTGCCAGCAGCCAAGATCCTGGAGCTGGGGCTTTCTTT.

This clonotype is large. This beta chain is off target for a library built for alpha chains, so its abundance means little. The chain couples TRBV7-8 to TRBJ2-3; 12 nucleotides agree with TRBD2. Trimming at V came to 5 bases and at J to 3 bases, leaving 9 bases not matched to a gene. The CDR3 is made up of 17 amino acids. Germline loops: CDR1 SGHVS, CDR2 FQNEAQ. The CDR3 here is CASSDELAGGPTDTQYF. CDR3 nucleotides: TGTGCCAGCAGCGACGAGCTAGCGGGAGGGCCGACAGATACGCAGTATTTT.

About this clonotype: The library was prepared for alpha chains; this beta chain is a stray read, so its frequency means little. This chain joins TRBV10-3 and TRBJ2-3; D might be TRBD1 (7 bases). V was clipped by 0 bases and J by 2 bases, with 18 bases between them. Germline V gene sequence: CDR1 ENHRY, CDR2 SYGVKD. The CDR3 is 18 amino acids. This CDR3 reads CAISESRPGGGLTDTQYF. The CDR3 coding sequence is TGTGCCATCAGTGAGTCCCGCCCCGGAGGGGGCCTCACAGATACGCAGTATTTT.

This clonotype was seen a handful of times. In a library made to pick up alpha chains, this beta chain is a stray read with a size that means little. The chain couples TRBV20-1 to TRBJ2-7; possible D gene TRBD2, 5 bases. Germline V gene lookup returns CDR1 DFQATT and CDR2 SNEGSKA (reference sequence). The CDR3 sequence is 15 residues long. Trimming took off 0 bases at V and 2 bases at J, with 14 bases between the two ends. CDR3 in amino acids: CSARESGGEPYEQYF. The CDR3 nucleotides are TGCAGTGCTAGAGAAAGTGGAGGAGAACCCTACGAGCAGTACTTC.

As for this clonotype: This beta chain slipped into a library made for alpha chains as a stray read, so its size is not meaningful. The chain uses TRBV29-1 and TRBJ2-3; weak D call: TRBD2 (6 bases). V was shortened by 4 bases and J by 2 bases, with 16 bases between the two germline ends. The CDR3 sequence is 15 residues long. Germline values: CDR1 SQVTM, CDR2 ANQGSEA. The CDR3 region is CSVVWAGTSTDTQYF. The CDR3 DNA is TGCAGCGTTGTATGGGCGGGAACTTCCACAGATACGCAGTATTTT.

This clonotype has a handful of counts. The library was designed around alpha chains, so this beta chain is a stray read whose abundance carries little weight. The V and J genes are TRBV4-2 and TRBJ2-7; possible D gene TRBD1, 6 bases. The CDR3 length is 17 residues. Trimming pared 3 bases from V and 2 bases from J, leaving 20 bases between. Germline V CDR1 and CDR2: LGHNA, YNFKEQ. The CDR3 is CASSHGTMDAGAYEQYF. The CDR3 DNA follows: TGTGCCAGCAGCCACGGGACAATGGATGCGGGCGCCTACGAGCAGTACTTC.

As for this clonotype: Within a library made for alpha chains, this beta chain is off target, and its count is uninformative. The chain is built from TRBV10-3 and TRBJ2-5; D perhaps matches TRBD1 (5 bases). Germline CDR1 reads ENHRY; CDR2 reads SYGVKD. The germline V and J ends were trimmed by 4 bases and 2 bases, with 8 bases remaining between them. The CDR3 length is 13 residues. The CDR3 here is CAISVRQQETQYF. The CDR3 DNA is TGTGCCATCAGTGTTCGACAGCAAGAGACCCAGTACTTC.

The sample holds a few counts of this clonotype. Since it is a stray read in a library aimed at alpha chains, this beta chain has a size that is not meaningful. The chain recombines TRBV12-3 or TRBV12-4 with TRBJ2-1; 11 bases fit TRBD2. The CDR3 covers 18 residues. V gave up 5 bases and J gave up 0 bases; unmatched junction bases: 9. The chain's CDR3 is CASSPGTSGLSSYNEQFF. DNA for the CDR3: TGTGCCAGCAGTCCCGGGACTAGCGGCCTTAGCTCCTACAATGAGCAGTTCTTC.

There are a few counts of this clonotype. This beta chain turned up in a library designed for alpha chains; as an off-target read, its abundance says little. The chain has TRBV29-1 and TRBJ2-7; no firm D call. Germline assignment: CDR1 SQVTM and CDR2 ANQGSEA. The CDR3 contains 12 residues. The V and J ends lost 5 bases and 0 bases respectively, with 8 bases between them. The CDR3 DNA reads TGCAGCGTTATACAGCCCTCCTACGAGCAGTACTTC. It specifies CSVIQPSYEQYF.

Concerning this clonotype: This beta chain is a stray read from a library made for alpha chains; its abundance is not meaningful. V is TRBV18 and J is TRBJ2-7; TRBD1 is a possible D gene (6 bases). The CDR3 sequence is 15 residues long. Germline CDR1 and CDR2: KGHSH and LQKENI. Trimming cost V 3 bases and J 7 bases, with 19 bases left between them. CDR3 in amino acids: CASSPQSGVGWEQYF. DNA for the CDR3: TGTGCCAGCTCACCTCAGTCAGGGGTGGGATGGGAGCAGTACTTC. The complete variable domain, with remaining parts taken from reference TRBV18 and TRBJ2-7, reads NAGVMQNPRHLVRRRGQEARLRCSPMKGHSHVYWYRQLPEEGLKFMVYLQKENIIDESGMPKERFSAEFPKEGPSILRIQQVVRGDSAAYFCASSPQSGVGWEQYFGPGTRLTVT.

This clonotype was observed a few times. This beta chain came through as a stray read in a library set up for alpha chains, and its size says little. This sequence joins TRBV7-2 and TRBJ2-7; D is undetermined. The CDR3 has 15 residues. CDR1 and CDR2 from the germline V gene are SGHTA and FQGNSA. The germline V and J ends were trimmed by 1 base and 3 bases, with 13 bases remaining between them. The CDR3: CASSLVVGKGYEQYF. The CDR3 DNA reads as TGTGCCAGCAGCTTAGTAGTGGGTAAGGGCTACGAGCAGTACTTC.

Concerning this clonotype itself: The library was designed around alpha chains, so this beta chain is a stray read whose abundance carries little weight. CDR3 residues: CASSTWDMSMTQYF. The DNA of the CDR3 is TGTGCCAGTAGTACCTGGGACATGTCAATGACGCAGTATTTT. V is TRBV19 and J is TRBJ2-3; weak D call: TRBD1 (6 bases). The CDR3 is made up of 14 amino acids. Per germline, CDR1 LNHDA and CDR2 SQIVND (reference sequence). V was shortened by 4 bases and J by 9 bases, with 17 bases between the two germline ends.

This clonotype was counted once. This beta chain was picked up by a library intended for alpha chains and is off target, so its count carries little meaning. V gene TRBV11-2 combines with J gene TRBJ1-1, with 9 bases lining up with TRBD1. The junction had 4 bases not matched to a gene; V was cut back by 5 bases and J by 3 bases. Germline values: CDR1 SGHAT, CDR2 FQNNGV. The length of the CDR3 is 14 residues. The CDR3 region is CASSRQGGYTEAFF. CDR3 sequence (DNA): TGTGCCAGCAGCCGACAGGGGGGGTACACTGAAGCTTTCTTT.

This clonotype turned up a few times. Because this beta chain is a stray read in a library intended to capture alpha chains, its abundance should not be given much weight. The CDR3 bases are TGTGCCAGCAGCTTAGAAGCAGGGAGGGTCGAGCAGTACTTC. Protein sequence: CASSLEAGRVEQYF. This rearrangement joins TRBV7-6 to TRBJ2-7, with 7 bases lining up with TRBD2. Trimming removed 1 base from V and 6 bases from J; junction bases left unmatched: 6. CDR3 length: 14 residues. The V gene's germline CDR1 is SGHVS and CDR2 FNYEAQ.

The table lists this clonotype with a few counts. Little can be read into the size of this beta chain, an off-target read in a library designed for alpha chains. The chain recombines TRBV28 with TRBJ2-2; D remains ambiguous. Germline V CDR1 and CDR2: MDHEN, SYDVKM. V was trimmed by 2 bases and J by 8 bases, leaving 6 bases between them. The CDR3 loop spans 12 amino acids. CDR3 DNA: TGTGCCAGCAGTTTAGGTTGGGGGGAGCTGTTTTTT. Protein product: CASSLGWGELFF. Complete variable domain (other parts from reference TRBV28 and TRBJ2-2): DVKVTQSSRYLVKRTGEKVFLECVQDMDHENMFWYRQDPGLGLRLIYFSYDVKMKEKGDIPEGYSVSREKKERFSLILESASTNQTSMYLCASSLGWGELFFGEGSRLTVL.

For this clonotype: The library was built for alpha chains, so this beta chain is an off-target read and its size means little. The chain has TRBV5-6 and TRBJ2-2; the D gene is possibly TRBD2 (7 bases). This CDR3 comprises 17 residues. With 6 bases removed from V and 3 bases from J, the gap between germline ends came to 21 bases. Germline assignment: CDR1 SGHDT and CDR2 YYEEEE. CDR3 bases: TGTGCCAGCACCGAGGGTGCCGGGGGGCGATACACCGGGGAGCTGTTTTTT. It specifies CASTEGAGGRYTGELFF. Supplemented by reference TRBV5-6 and TRBJ2-2, the full variable domain reads DAGVTQSPTHLIKTRGQQVTLRCSPKSGHDTVSWYQQALGQGPQFIFQYYEEEERQRGNFPDRFSGHQFPNYSSELNVNALLLGDSALYLCASTEGAGGRYTGELFFGEGSRLTVL.

This clonotype was counted a few times. The library was prepared for alpha chains; this beta chain is a stray read, so its frequency means little. The V and J genes are TRBV18 and TRBJ2-1; D possibly corresponds to TRBD2 (6 bases). The CDR3 consists of 16 residues. V was shortened by 2 bases and J by 6 bases, with 17 bases between the two germline ends. CDR1 KGHSH and CDR2 LQKENI come from the germline V gene. The CDR3 DNA is TGTGCCAGCTCACCAAGTATGGCGGGATTGGCCAATGAGCAGTTCTTC. It is translated as CASSPSMAGLANEQFF. Full variable domain (outside the CDR3, taken from reference TRBV18 and TRBJ2-1): NAGVMQNPRHLVRRRGQEARLRCSPMKGHSHVYWYRQLPEEGLKFMVYLQKENIIDESGMPKERFSAEFPKEGPSILRIQQVVRGDSAAYFCASSPSMAGLANEQFFGPGTRLTVL.

As regards this clonotype: In a library made to pick up alpha chains, this beta chain is a stray read with a size that means little. The chain couples TRBV13 to TRBJ2-7; 7 bases are a match to TRBD1. The V segment lost 5 bases and the J segment 5 bases; nucleotides outside the gene matches: 9. This CDR3 has 14 residues. CDR1 and CDR2 from the germline V gene are PRHDT and FYEKMQ (reference sequence). The CDR3 reads CASSPNRGRDEQYF. The CDR3 DNA is TGTGCCAGCAGCCCGAACAGGGGCAGGGACGAGCAGTACTTC.

This clonotype occurred a few times. This beta chain turned up in a library designed for alpha chains; as an off-target read, its abundance says little. The chain combines TRBV28 with TRBJ1-1, with a weak D call TRBD1 (5 bases). Per the germline V gene, CDR1 is MDHEN and CDR2 is SYDVKM. V lost 3 bases, J lost 6 bases, and 8 bases lay in between. The CDR3 contains 12 residues. CDR3 nucleotide sequence: TGTGCCAGCAGTTTCTGGGGGGCTGAAGCTTTCTTT. Protein sequence: CASSFWGAEAFF.

This clonotype was seen only a few times. For a library built for alpha chains, this beta chain is a stray read; little rests on its size. The V and J genes are TRBV6-2 or TRBV6-3 and TRBJ2-1; 8 nucleotides agree with TRBD2. Germline V lookup: CDR1 MNHEY, CDR2 SVGEGT. This CDR3 region has 16 residues. V was clipped by 6 bases and J by 9 bases; unmatched bases: 16. This CDR3 reads CASSPPLGAGEGEQFF. CDR3 bases: TGTGCCAGCAGCCCCCCGCTGGGAGCGGGAGAGGGTGAGCAGTTCTTC.

As for this clonotype: The library was built for alpha chains, so this beta chain is an off-target read and its size means little. The chain recombines TRBV3-1 with TRBJ1-4; no firm D call. V was clipped by 4 bases and J by 6 bases, with 18 bases between them. CDR1 is LGHDT and CDR2 is YNNKEL in the germline V gene (reference sequence). CDR3 length: 16 amino acids. DNA of the CDR3: TGTGCCAGCAGCCTCCCTTATGGTGGCGAGGATGAAAAACTGTTTTTT. Translated: CASSLPYGGEDEKLFF.